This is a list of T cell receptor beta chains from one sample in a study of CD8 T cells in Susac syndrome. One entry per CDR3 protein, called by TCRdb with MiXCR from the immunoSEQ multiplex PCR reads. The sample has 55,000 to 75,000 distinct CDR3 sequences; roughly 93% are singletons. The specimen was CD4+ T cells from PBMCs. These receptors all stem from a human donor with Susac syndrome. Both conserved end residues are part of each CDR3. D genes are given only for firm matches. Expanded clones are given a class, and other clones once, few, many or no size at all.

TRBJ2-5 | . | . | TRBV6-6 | CASSYSDNSGTQYF | TGTGCCAGCAGTTACTCGGACAACAGCGGGACCCAGTACTTC
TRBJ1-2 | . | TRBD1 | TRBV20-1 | CSTSGVFRDGPDRSNYGYTF | TGCAGTACCTCCGGGGTCTTTAGAGATGGCCCGGACAGGTCAAACTATGGCTACACCTTC
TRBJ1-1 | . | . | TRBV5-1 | CASSFQGGDTEAFF | TGCGCCAGCAGCTTTCAGGGCGGGGACACTGAAGCTTTCTTT
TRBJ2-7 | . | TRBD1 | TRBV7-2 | CASRVPGQGHEQYF | TGTGCCAGCAGGGTACCGGGACAGGGCCACGAGCAGTACTTC
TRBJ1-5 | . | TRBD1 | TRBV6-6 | CASSYVQGSNQPQHF | TGTGCCAGCAGTTACGTACAGGGGAGCAATCAGCCCCAGCATTTT
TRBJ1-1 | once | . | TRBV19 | CASSIGGGTEAFF | TGTGCCAGTAGTATTGGGGGGGGCACTGAAGCTTTCTTT
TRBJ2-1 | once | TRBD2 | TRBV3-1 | CASSQAGGVYNEQFF | TGTGCCAGCAGCCAAGCGGGGGGGGTCTACAATGAGCAGTTCTTC
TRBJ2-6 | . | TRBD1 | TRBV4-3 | CASSRDRGYSGANVLTF | TGCGCCAGCAGCCGAGACAGGGGGTACTCTGGGGCCAACGTCCTGACTTTC
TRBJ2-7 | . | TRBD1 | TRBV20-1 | CSSGQGASYEQYF | TGCAGCTCCGGACAGGGAGCTTCGTACGAGCAGTACTTC
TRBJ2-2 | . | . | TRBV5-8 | CASSSGKLNTGELFF | TGTGCCAGCAGCTCCGGGAAACTAAACACCGGGGAGCTGTTTTTT
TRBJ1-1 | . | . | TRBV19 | CASRNKAEAFF | TGTGCCAGTAGGAATAAGGCTGAAGCTTTCTTT
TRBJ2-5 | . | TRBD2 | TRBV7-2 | CASSLGLAPGQETQYF | TGTGCCAGCAGCCTCGGACTAGCGCCGGGACAAGAGACCCAGTACTTC
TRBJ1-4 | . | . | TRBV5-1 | CASSLEAEKLFF | TGCGCCAGCAGCTTGGAGGCTGAAAAACTGTTTTTT
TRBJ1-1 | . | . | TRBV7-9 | CASGQGGPEAFF | TGTGCCAGCGGTCAGGGAGGTCCTGAAGCTTTCTTT
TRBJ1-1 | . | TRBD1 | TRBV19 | CASSERDRLNTEAFF | TGTGCCAGTAGTGAAAGGGACAGATTGAACACTGAAGCTTTCTTT
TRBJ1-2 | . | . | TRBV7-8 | CASSPARGGYTF | TGTGCCAGCAGCCCCGCGCGAGGCGGCTACACCTTC
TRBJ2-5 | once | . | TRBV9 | CASSVTTGVGGETQYF | TGTGCCAGCAGCGTAACGACAGGGGTGGGAGGGGAGACCCAGTACTTC
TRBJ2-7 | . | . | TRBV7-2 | CASSLEFASSYEQYF | TGTGCCAGCAGCTTAGAGTTCGCCTCCTCCTACGAGCAGTACTTC
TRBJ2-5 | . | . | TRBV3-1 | CASSLRQRPQETQYF | TGTGCCAGCAGCCTCCGACAGCGACCCCAAGAGACCCAGTACTTC
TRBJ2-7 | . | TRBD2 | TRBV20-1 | CSADSGAVYEQYF | TGCAGTGCTGACAGCGGGGCCGTGTACGAGCAGTACTTC
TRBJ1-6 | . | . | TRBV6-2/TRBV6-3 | CASSYFGNFGGRSSYNSPLHF | TGTGCCAGCAGTTACTTTGGTAACTTTGGGGGCCGGAGCTCCTATAATTCACCCCTCCACTTT
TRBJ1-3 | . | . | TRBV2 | CASNRNSGNTIYF | TGTGCCAGCAACCGAAACTCTGGAAACACCATATATTTT
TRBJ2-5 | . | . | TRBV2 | CASTKRGPLGQETQYF | TGTGCCAGCACCAAAAGGGGTCCCTTGGGGCAAGAGACCCAGTACTTC
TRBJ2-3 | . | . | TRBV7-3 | CASSFSQVQYF | TGTGCCAGCAGCTTCTCACAGGTGCAGTATTTT
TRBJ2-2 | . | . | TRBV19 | CASSITLAGGTTNTGELFF | TGTGCCAGTAGTATAACCCTAGCAGGCGGAACTACGAACACCGGGGAGCTGTTTTTT
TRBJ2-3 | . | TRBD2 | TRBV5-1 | CASSSNSGLRTSTDTQYF | TGCGCCAGCAGCTCGAATAGCGGGCTACGGACCAGCACAGATACGCAGTATTTT
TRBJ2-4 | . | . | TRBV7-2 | CASSLAGTENIQYF | TGTGCCAGCAGCTTAGCCGGGACGGAAAACATTCAGTACTTC
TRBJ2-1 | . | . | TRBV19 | CASSDQGNGYNEQFF | TGTGCCAGTAGTGATCAGGGGAATGGCTACAATGAGCAGTTCTTC
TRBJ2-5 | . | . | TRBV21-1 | CASSKGLARETQYF | TGTGCCAGCAGCAAGGGACTAGCCCGGGAGACCCAGTACTTC
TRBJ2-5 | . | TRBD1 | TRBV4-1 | CASSGQAQETQYF | TGCGCCAGCAGCGGACAGGCACAAGAGACCCAGTACTTC
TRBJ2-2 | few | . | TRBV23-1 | CASSPGVEVPGELFF | TGCGCCAGCAGTCCCGGGGTAGAGGTCCCCGGGGAGCTGTTTTTT
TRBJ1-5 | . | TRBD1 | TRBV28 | CASSSPTGRGQPQHF | TGTGCCAGCAGTTCACCGACAGGGAGAGGTCAGCCCCAGCATTTT
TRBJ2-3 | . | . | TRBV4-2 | CASSRGPSADTQYF | TGTGCCAGCAGCAGGGGCCCCTCAGCAGATACGCAGTATTTT
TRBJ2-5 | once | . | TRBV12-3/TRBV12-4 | CASRKGEETQYF | TGTGCCAGCAGGAAAGGTGAAGAGACCCAGTACTTC
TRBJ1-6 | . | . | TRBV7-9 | CASSSNDSPLHF | TGTGCCAGCAGCTCCAACGATTCACCCCTCCACTTT
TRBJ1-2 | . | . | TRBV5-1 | CASSFQGVDGYTF | TGCGCCAGCAGCTTCCAGGGTGTCGATGGCTACACCTTC
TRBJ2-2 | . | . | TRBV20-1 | CSARKEIGAGELFF | TGCAGTGCTAGAAAGGAAATCGGTGCCGGGGAGCTGTTTTTT